The clone carrying this T cell receptor (beta chain) appeared many times. Its antigen remains unknown. Germline V gene data show CDR1 as SGHRS and CDR2 as YFSETQ. V was clipped by 3 bases and J by 3 bases; unmatched bases: 9. The CDR3 extends over 17 amino acids. The data were obtained in a study of identical twins. Study outcomes and limitations: Invariant populations such as MAIT and iNKT cells could partly muddle zero-insertion analyses. Weaker excess twin sharing was seen among beta out-of-frame sequences.

A universal primer site was incorporated via template switching, and the cDNA contained unique molecular identifiers. TCRdb analysed the 5' RACE reads with MiXCR anew, one entry per CDR3 protein. Of fewer than 250,000 distinct CDR3 sequences in the sample, under 10% were seen once. The same sample was also used in a study of yellow fever vaccine responses in identical twins.

The V gene is TRBV5-1, the J gene TRBJ2-1; 10 bases align to TRBD1. The sample was memory (CD45RO+) T cells sorted from blood. This receptor was taken from a woman aged 18-35 years in good health. CDR3 region: CASSSRDRGAYYNEQFF. CDR3 DNA sequence: TGCGCCAGCAGCTCCCGGGACAGGGGAGCGTACTACAATGAGCAGTTCTTC.